These T cell receptor beta chains were read from a single sample in a study of response to subunit inactivated influenza vaccine. TCRdb fed the RT-PCR reads into MiXCR, producing one record per CDR3 protein. Altogether 500,000 to 700,000 distinct CDR3 sequences are present, approximately 20% being singletons, with the ten largest covering 2.5% to 3%. The data were also submitted as part of a second study, on T cells expressing NK-cell markers.

The material sequenced was CD4+ T cells sorted from PBMCs, taken approximately 12 days after vaccination. Every receptor here comes from a man in his forties or fifties who received an inactivated influenza vaccine. CDR3s include the opening cysteine and the closing phenylalanine or tryptophan. The D gene is left open where the match is weak. The listing skips clone size in some rows; elsewhere it reads once, few, many or a size class.

-	TRBV25-1	TRBJ2-7	-	13	TGTGCCAGCAGTGAGGTCTCGACCTACGAGCAGTACTTC	CASSEVSTYEQYF
-	TRBV14	TRBJ1-6	TRBD1	15	TGTGCCAGCAGCCCGATACAGGGGGTCAATTCACCCCTCCACTTT	CASSPIQGVNSPLHF
-	TRBV6-5	TRBJ2-3	-	14	TGTGCCAGCAGTTGGCCAGGATCCACAGATACGCAGTATTTT	CASSWPGSTDTQYF
-	TRBV7-2	TRBJ2-1	-	14	TGTGCCAGCAGCTTAGCAGTAGGTGGCAATGAGCAGTTCTTC	CASSLAVGGNEQFF
few	TRBV11-2	TRBJ2-5	-	15	TGTGCCAGCAGCTTAGGCCCGGAGGGCCGGGAGACCCAGTACTTC	CASSLGPEGRETQYF
-	TRBV7-8	TRBJ2-7	TRBD1	17	TGTGCCAGCAGCTTAGATATAAGGGGGCAGGGTGACTACGAGCAGTACTTC	CASSLDIRGQGDYEQYF
many	TRBV2	TRBJ2-1	TRBD2	15	TGTGCCAGCAGTGAGGGGACTAGCCGTGTGAATGAGCAGTTCTTC	CASSEGTSRVNEQFF
-	TRBV7-2	TRBJ2-1	-	13	TGTGCCAGCAGCCGTACCTTCAACAATGAGCAGTTCTTC	CASSRTFNNEQFF
-	TRBV15	TRBJ1-2	TRBD1	16	TGTGCCACCAGCAGAGGTGGACAGGAAGGGAACTATGGCTACACCTTC	CATSRGGQEGNYGYTF
few	TRBV20-1	TRBJ2-7	-	13	TGCAGTGTGGGGGGACAGAGCTCCTACGAGCAGTACTTC	CSVGGQSSYEQYF
few	TRBV29-1	TRBJ2-7	-	14	TGCAGCGTTGTTCGGGACCGCAACTCCTACGAGCAGTACTTC	CSVVRDRNSYEQYF
many	TRBV3-1	TRBJ2-1	TRBD2	15	TGTGCCAGCAGCCAAGATTTGACTAGCGGGAGGCAGCGGTTCTTC	CASSQDLTSGRQRFF
-	TRBV13	TRBJ2-3	-	16	TGTGCCAGCAGCTTGGGACACGGAGTTAGCACAGATACGCAGTATTTT	CASSLGHGVSTDTQYF
few	TRBV15	TRBJ1-2	-	11	TGTGCCACCGGGGACGGCTATGGCTACACCTTC	CATGDGYGYTF
few	TRBV20-1	TRBJ2-7	-	14	TGCAGTGCTAGTCGAGGAGGCAATACCTACGAGCAGTACTTC	CSASRGGNTYEQYF
-	TRBV3-1	TRBJ2-1	-	14	TGTGCCAGCAGCCAATGGGGTTCCTACAATGAGCAGTTCTTC	CASSQWGSYNEQFF
few	TRBV7-8	TRBJ2-2	TRBD2	17	TGTGCCAGCAGCCACTTAGGACTAGCGGGAGTCACCGGGGAGCTGTTTTTT	CASSHLGLAGVTGELFF
-	TRBV5-5	TRBJ1-3	-	16	TGTGCCAGCAGCTTGAGGGGACCGCGCTCTGGAAACACCATATATTTT	CASSLRGPRSGNTIYF
many	TRBV5-1	TRBJ2-1	TRBD2	17	TGCGCCAGCAGCGGGGGGCCAGCGGGAGTGGTGAACAATGAGCAGTTCTTC	CASSGGPAGVVNNEQFF
many	TRBV3-1	TRBJ2-5	TRBD2	16	TGTGCCAGCAGCCAAGGGATCCTAGCGGCCGAAGAGACCCAGTACTTC	CASSQGILAAEETQYF
-	TRBV7-9	TRBJ2-7	-	14	TGTGCCAGCACCCATTTTGGGGCGCGGGACGAGCAGTACTTC	CASTHFGARDEQYF
-	TRBV7-9	TRBJ1-6	-	13	TGTGCCAGCAGCTTAACTGGTTCTTCGCCCCTCCACTTT	CASSLTGSSPLHF
-	TRBV2	TRBJ2-2	-	14	TGTGCCAGCAGTGTTGAAGAGGACACCGGGGAGCTGTTTTTT	CASSVEEDTGELFF
few	TRBV5-1	TRBJ2-1	TRBD2	20	TGCGCCAGCAGCTTAAATATAGCGGGAGGGCCTGGGTTTTCCTACAATGAGCAGTTCTTC	CASSLNIAGGPGFSYNEQFF
few	TRBV24-1	TRBJ2-3	TRBD2	18	TGTGCCACCAGCCGGGTAGTTGGAAGCGGGGGGGGCATAGATACGCAGTATTTT	CATSRVVGSGGGIDTQYF
-	TRBV7-9	TRBJ1-4	-	15	TGTGCCAGCGAACGCGGCGGGGGCTGGGATGAAAAACTGTTTTTT	CASERGGGWDEKLFF
-	TRBV6-2/TRBV6-3	TRBJ2-7	-	14	TGTGCCACCCTCGAGGACAGCGGACCTAGGGAGCAGTACTTC	CATLEDSGPREQYF
few	TRBV7-2	TRBJ2-4	-	17	TGTGCCAGCAGCTTAGTAGCAGGGACACTAGCCAAAAACATTCAGTACTTC	CASSLVAGTLAKNIQYF
-	TRBV12-3/TRBV12-4	TRBJ2-5	-	13	TGTGCCAGCAGTTTGGGTGGGATGGAGACCCAGTACTTC	CASSLGGMETQYF
-	TRBV7-6	TRBJ2-7	-	16	TGTGCCAGCAGCTTAGCAACGGGACATTCCGCCTACGAGCAGTACTTC	CASSLATGHSAYEQYF
-	TRBV29-1	TRBJ2-7	-	13	TGCAGCGTCGGGGGCCTCAAACCCTACGAGCAGTACTTC	CSVGGLKPYEQYF
few	TRBV20-1	TRBJ2-3	-	14	TGCAGTGCTAGAGATCCGGGACCGACGCGTACGCAGTATTTT	CSARDPGPTRTQYF
few	TRBV5-1	TRBJ2-2	TRBD1	15	TGCGCCAGCAGCACTATCGGGACAGGGGCCGGGGAGCTGTTTTTT	CASSTIGTGAGELFF
-	TRBV10-3	TRBJ1-5	-	15	TGTGCCATCAGTGAGTCGATACAGGGCAATCAGCCCCAGCATTTT	CAISESIQGNQPQHF
-	TRBV24-1	TRBJ2-3	-	14	TGTGCCACCAGTGTGTGGGGCAGCACAGATACGCAGTATTTT	CATSVWGSTDTQYF
-	TRBV7-2	TRBJ1-6	TRBD1	16	TGTGCCAGCAGCGGAACAGGGGGCTTGTATAATTCACCCCTCCACTTT	CASSGTGGLYNSPLHF
-	TRBV12-3/TRBV12-4	TRBJ2-5	TRBD1	16	TGTGCCAGCAGTCCCCTCCCGGGACAGGGGGTAGAGACCCAGTACTTC	CASSPLPGQGVETQYF
-	TRBV29-1	TRBJ2-7	-	13	TGCAGCGTTGATTCGGGACGCCGAGGCGAGCAGTACTTC	CSVDSGRRGEQYF
-	TRBV7-2	TRBJ2-2	-	14	TGTGCCAGCAGCCCTAATAGGGCCTCCGGGGAGCTGTTTTTT	CASSPNRASGELFF
many	TRBV12-3/TRBV12-4	TRBJ2-1	TRBD1	14	TGTGCCAGCAGGGGGACAGGGCGGGAGTGGGAGCAGTTCTTC	CASRGTGREWEQFF
few	TRBV29-1	TRBJ2-5	-	15	TGCAGCGTCAAACGTGGCGGCTCCTCCCAAGAGACCCAGTACTTC	CSVKRGGSSQETQYF
-	TRBV28	TRBJ2-3	-	14	TGTGCCAGCACCCCCGGGGGTCCCGCAGATACGCAGTATTTT	CASTPGGPADTQYF
-	TRBV24-1	TRBJ2-1	-	15	TGTGCCACCAGTGATTTGTTCGGGGGCCGTTATGAGCAGTTCTTC	CATSDLFGGRYEQFF
-	TRBV24-1	TRBJ2-1	-	11	TGTGCCACCAGTTTTATGTCCGAGCAGTTCTTC	CATSFMSEQFF
few	TRBV18	TRBJ1-3	-	17	TGTGCCAGCTCACCATATGGCAGCGAGTCCTCTGGAAACACCATATATTTT	CASSPYGSESSGNTIYF
few	TRBV4-3	TRBJ2-1	-	13	TGCGCCAGCAGCCGACAGACCAGCACTGAGCAGTTCTTC	CASSRQTSTEQFF
-	TRBV7-2	TRBJ2-1	TRBD2	15	TGTGCCAGCAGCTTTAGGCCACTAGCGATGAATGAGCAGTTCTTC	CASSFRPLAMNEQFF
few	TRBV2	TRBJ1-2	TRBD1	11	TGTGCCAGTACAGGGGGCGACGGCTACACCTTC	CASTGGDGYTF
few	TRBV7-2	TRBJ2-5	TRBD1	15	TGTGCCAGCAGCTTAGCGGCAGGGGGCCGGGAGACCCAGTACTTC	CASSLAAGGRETQYF
few	TRBV4-2	TRBJ2-5	-	15	TGTGCCAGCAGCCAAGGGAGGGAGAATGAAGAGACCCAGTACTTC	CASSQGRENEETQYF
few	TRBV7-2	TRBJ1-2	-	11	TGTGCCAGCAGCCTTTATCGTGGCTACACCTTC	CASSLYRGYTF
few	TRBV3-1	TRBJ1-2	-	14	TGTGCCAGCAGCCAAGATCACGGATTAGGGGGCTACACCTTC	CASSQDHGLGGYTF
many	TRBV3-1	TRBJ1-2	-	13	TGTGCCAGCAGCCGGGGCGCCATCTATGGCTACACCTTC	CASSRGAIYGYTF
many	TRBV29-1	TRBJ1-2	TRBD1	14	TGCAGCGTTGAGCACAGGGGGCATAACTATGGCTACACCTTC	CSVEHRGHNYGYTF
-	TRBV7-2	TRBJ2-2	TRBD2	16	TGTGCCAGCAGCTTAGCTGGCGGGAGTTCCACCGGGGAGCTGTTTTTT	CASSLAGGSSTGELFF
few	TRBV7-2	TRBJ2-1	-	14	TGTGCCAGCAGCTCCACCCGGGCAACCGGTCGGCAGTTCTTC	CASSSTRATGRQFF
few	TRBV12-3/TRBV12-4	TRBJ2-7	TRBD1	16	TGTGCCAGCAGTTTGGGTCCTCAGGGGGCGCGAAACGAGCAGTACTTC	CASSLGPQGARNEQYF
-	TRBV7-2	TRBJ2-2	-	14	TGTGCCAGCAGCTTAGCTTTTACGGCCGGGGAGCTGTTTTTT	CASSLAFTAGELFF
many	TRBV15	TRBJ1-4	TRBD1	15	TGTGCCACCAGCAGAGACGCAAGGACAGGGGAAAAACTGTTTTTT	CATSRDARTGEKLFF
-	TRBV7-6	TRBJ2-2	TRBD2	16	TGTGCCAGCAGCTCCTCTAGCGGGAGGGCGGCCGGGGAGCTGTTTTTT	CASSSSSGRAAGELFF